The 20 T cell receptor beta chains reported below all come from one sample, sequenced in a study of T cells in Graves' hyperthyroidism and ophthalmopathy. RNA transcripts provided the source from which TCR beta CDR3 regions were amplified. Using the HTBI primer set, a first-round RT-PCR was run on the TCR CDR3. TCRdb re-derived calls from the multiplex PCR reads in MiXCR, one entry per CDR3 protein. The table includes roughly 800,000 distinct CDR3 sequences, around 38% detected once. The sample comprised blood. The receptors originated from a man aged 18 to 30 with Graves' hyperthyroidism.

This CDR3 reads CASSLAVRLVNTGELFF. Here the CDR3 DNA reads TGTGCCAGCAGCTTAGCGGTCAGGCTGGTTAACACCGGGGAGCTGTTTTTT. The chain links TRBV7-2 to TRBJ2-2, with D unresolved. This CDR3 has 17 residues. Germline V gene lookup returns CDR1 SGHTA and CDR2 FQGNSA. Trimming left V 0 bases short and J 2 bases short, with 13 bases between.

The gene calls are TRBV7-9 and TRBJ1-1, with D unclear. The CDR3 runs 10 residues. V dropped 6 bases and J dropped 6 bases, with 5 bases sitting between them. From germline, CDR1 is SEHNR and CDR2 FQNEAQ (reference sequence). This CDR3 is CASSAPEAFF. The CDR3 DNA sequence: TGTGCCAGCAGTGCCCCTGAAGCTTTCTTT.

The chain couples TRBV6-1 to TRBJ2-7, with D tentatively TRBD1 or TRBD2 (5 bases each). From germline, CDR1 is MNHNS and CDR2 SASEGT. This CDR3 is 14 amino acids long. V lost 2 bases and J 1 base, leaving 9 bases between the germline ends. The CDR3 here is CASSERDGSYEQYF. CDR3 sequence (DNA): TGTGCCAGCAGTGAACGGGACGGGTCCTACGAGCAGTACTTC.

This clonotype was counted many times. This rearrangement joins TRBV10-3 to TRBJ2-7; a possible D gene is TRBD1 (5 bases). CDR3 length: 12 amino acids. The V gene's germline CDR1 is ENHRY and CDR2 SYGVKD. V gave up 3 bases and J gave up 2 bases, with 5 bases separating them. CDR3 residues: CAISEGAYEQYF. Written as DNA, the CDR3 is TGTGCCATCAGTGAAGGGGCCTACGAGCAGTACTTC.

This clonotype was counted at least ten times. This chain uses TRBV19 with TRBJ1-1; D uncertain. The CDR3 sequence is 13 residues long. V gave up 4 bases and J gave up 1 base, with 7 bases separating them. The germline V gene has CDR1 LNHDA and CDR2 SQIVND (reference sequence). CDR3: CASSTLPNTEAFF. In nucleotides, the CDR3 is TGTGCCAGTAGTACTTTACCGAACACTGAAGCTTTCTTT.

This sequence joins TRBV7-9 and TRBJ2-2; 12 bases agree with TRBD2. Germline V lookup: CDR1 SEHNR, CDR2 FQNEAQ (reference sequence). V shed 5 bases and J 3 bases; nucleotides not matched to a gene: 10. CDR3 size: 18 residues. The CDR3 DNA sequence: TGTGCCAGCAGCCAAGCAGGACTAGCGGGACTCCACACCGGGGAGCTGTTTTTT. Protein sequence: CASSQAGLAGLHTGELFF.

V usage is TRBV5-5 and J usage is TRBJ1-2; 9 positions agree with TRBD1. CDR3 length: 15 amino acids. V was clipped by 3 bases and J by 2 bases; unmatched bases: 5. CDR1 and CDR2 from the germline V gene are SGHKS and YYEKEE (reference sequence). The DNA of the CDR3 is TGTGCCAGCAGCTCGCCGACAGGGGGGAACTATGGCTACACCTTC. This codes for CASSSPTGGNYGYTF.

This chain links TRBV7-8 with TRBJ1-3; D uncertain. Trimming cost V 3 bases and J 0 bases, with 9 bases left between them. Germline values: CDR1 SGHVS, CDR2 FQNEAQ. The CDR3 extends over 15 amino acids. The chain's CDR3 is CASSLYGCSGNTIYF. The CDR3 DNA sequence: TGTGCCAGCAGCTTGTACGGATGCTCTGGAAACACCATATATTTT.

This clonotype was counted between two and nine times. This chain links TRBV27 with TRBJ1-3; weak D call: TRBD1 (6 bases). Per the germline V gene, CDR1 is MNHEY and CDR2 is SMNVEV (reference sequence). The CDR3 consists of 14 residues. V lost 8 bases, J lost 3 bases, and 14 bases lay in between. The DNA for the CDR3 is TGTGCCAGCGGGACACCCGACCGTGGAAACACCATATATTTT. This encodes CASGTPDRGNTIYF.

This clonotype was counted a single time. As the CDR3 is not closed by the conserved phenylalanine or tryptophan, this likely results from a read error. The chain couples TRBV6-5 to TRBJ1-1, with a weak D call TRBD1 (5 bases). Germline V gene lookup returns CDR1 MNHEY and CDR2 SVGAGI. V gave up 2 bases and J gave up 5 bases, with 6 bases separating them. The CDR3 has 12 residues. CDR3 region: CASSYGATEAFL. The CDR3 DNA reads TGTGCCAGCAGTTACGGGGCAACTGAAGCTTTCCTT.

With regard to this clonotype: At one of its ends the junction is not consistent with the germline gene, which may arise from a read error. V and J are TRBV7-2 and TRBJ2-3; 8 nucleotides line up with TRBD2. This CDR3 spans 17 amino acids. CDR1 and CDR2 (germline): SGHTA, FQGNSA. The CDR3 reads CASSLQGAGGPTGTQYF. The CDR3 nucleotides are TGTGCCAGCAGCTTACAGGGTGCGGGAGGACCCACAGGTACGCAGTATTTT. The full variable domain, in which reference TRBV7-2 and TRBJ2-3 provide the parts outside the CDR3, is GAGVSQSPSNKVTEKGKDVELRCDPISGHTALYWYRQSLGQGLEFLIYFQGNSAPDKSGLPSDRFSAERTGGSVSTLTIQRTQQEDSAVYLCASSLQGAGGPTGTQYFGPGTRLTVL.

This clonotype was counted at least ten times. The V and J genes are TRBV20-1 and TRBJ1-1, with D uncertain. The V gene's germline CDR1 is DFQATT and CDR2 SNEGSKA (reference sequence). V lost 0 bases and J lost 4, with 12 bases in between. The CDR3 extends over 14 amino acids. CDR3 loop: CSARDPKGSTEAFF. The CDR3 DNA is TGCAGTGCTAGAGATCCGAAGGGATCCACTGAAGCTTTCTTT.

The DNA for the CDR3 is TGTGCCAGCAGCCACGCACGCGGGGGCGGGATTGTGGATGGCTACACCTTC. Its protein product is CASSHARGGGIVDGYTF. The V call is TRBV6-1, the J call TRBJ1-2; a possible D gene is TRBD1 (6 bases). In germline, CDR1 is MNHNS, CDR2 SASEGT. The ends were cut back, 6 bases at V and 6 bases at J, with 26 bases in the middle. CDR3 length: 17 amino acids.

This chain links TRBV15 with TRBJ1-5; possible D gene TRBD1, 5 bases. The V gene lost 3 bases and the J gene lost 4 bases, with 10 bases spanning the gap. CDR3 length equals 14 residues. Germline V gives CDR1 LNHNV, CDR2 YYDKDF (reference sequence). CDR3 sequence: CATSSLGTNQPQHF. The CDR3 region has the DNA TGTGCCACCAGCAGTCTGGGGACGAATCAGCCCCAGCATTTT.

The chain joins TRBV25-1 to TRBJ1-6, with a tentative D call TRBD1 (6 bases). Per germline, CDR1 MGHDK and CDR2 SYGVNS. The CDR3 is 14 residues long. V shed 5 bases and J shed 10 bases, with 15 bases lying between them. CDR3 protein: CASSWSRGGSPLHF. As DNA, the CDR3 is TGTGCCAGCAGTTGGAGCAGGGGCGGCTCACCCCTCCACTTT.

A note on this clonotype: Its ends do not fully match the called genes, so a read error is possible. The chain links TRBV10-3 to TRBJ1-5, with D possibly being TRBD1 (5 bases). CDR3 length equals 15 residues. The germline gives CDR1 ENHRY, CDR2 SYGVKD. In nucleotides, the CDR3 is TGTGCCAGCAGTGATCGTGGGGCAGTAAGTCAGCCCCAGCATTTT. It is translated as CASSDRGAVSQPQHF.

This clonotype was detected many times. This chain connects TRBV2 to TRBJ1-1; D ambiguous. Trimming took off 7 bases at V and 11 bases at J, with 23 bases between the two ends. The CDR3 consists of 14 residues. Germline values: CDR1 SNHLY, CDR2 FYNNEI. CDR3 in amino acids: CASTQAAGGLEAFF. The CDR3 nucleotides are TGTGCCAGCACCCAAGCTGCCGGAGGACTCGAGGCTTTCTTT.

This clonotype was seen only a few times. CDR3 residues: CASSPSGTGKTEAFF. The CDR3 DNA reads TGTGCCAGTAGCCCCTCCGGGACAGGGAAGACTGAAGCTTTCTTT. The V call is TRBV19, the J call TRBJ1-1, with TRBD1 matching 9 bases. With V trimmed by 6 bases and J by 5 bases, 10 bases remained unmatched. Germline lookup yields CDR1 LNHDA and CDR2 SQIVND (reference sequence). The CDR3 has 15 amino acids.

The chain uses TRBV6-1 and TRBJ1-3, with TRBD1 matching over 7 bases. The V segment lost 1 base and the J segment 0 bases; nucleotides outside the gene matches: 3. CDR3 size: 16 residues. The germline V gene encodes CDR1 MNHNS and CDR2 SASEGT. The CDR3 coding sequence is TGTGCCAGCAGTGAAGGACAGGGACTCTCTGGAAACACCATATATTTT. Translated, it gives CASSEGQGLSGNTIYF.

The CDR3 DNA sequence: TGCGCCAGCAGCTTGGCACTCGAAGGAGAAAAACTGTTTTTT. Encoded protein: CASSLALEGEKLFF. The J gene is TRBJ1-4, the V gene TRBV5-1; D call uncertain. The CDR3 is 14 amino acids. The V gene lost 0 bases and the J gene lost 8 bases, with 11 bases spanning the gap. Germline CDR1 reads SGHRS; CDR2 reads YFSETQ.